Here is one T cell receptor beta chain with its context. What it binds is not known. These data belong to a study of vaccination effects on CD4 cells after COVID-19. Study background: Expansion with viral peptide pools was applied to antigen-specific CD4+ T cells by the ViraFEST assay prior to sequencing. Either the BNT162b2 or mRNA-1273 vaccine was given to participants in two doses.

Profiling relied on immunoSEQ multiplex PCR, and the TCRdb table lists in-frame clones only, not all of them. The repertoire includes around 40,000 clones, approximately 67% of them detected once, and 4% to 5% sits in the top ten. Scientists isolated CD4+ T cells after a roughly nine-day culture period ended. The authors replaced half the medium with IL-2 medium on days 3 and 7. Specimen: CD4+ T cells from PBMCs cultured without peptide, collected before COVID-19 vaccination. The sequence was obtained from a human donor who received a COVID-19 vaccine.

The CDR3 spells CASSLVPGDTQYF. In nucleotides, the CDR3 is TGCGCCAGCAGCTTGGTTCCGGGAGATACGCAGTATTTT. The genes are TRBV5-1 and TRBJ2-3, with D uncertain. Germline CDR1 is SGHRS and CDR2 is YFSETQ. Trimming left V 0 bases short and J 5 bases short, with 7 bases between. CDR3 size: 13 residues.